This T cell receptor (beta chain) was documented in a study of cytomegalovirus exposure and HLA in healthy donors. This clone appeared once. CDR1 is MNHEY and CDR2 is SVGAGI in the germline V gene. The CDR3 runs 14 residues. V was pared by 5 bases and J by 8 bases, with 7 bases of the junction left unmatched. Amplification used 60 Vbeta primers and 13 Jbeta primers. Data came from immunoSEQ multiplex PCR; TCRdb stores just in-frame clones and leaves some out. The sample carries 150,000 to 200,000 clones, 82% recorded once. This sequence was found in a man between 35 and 55 years old in good health and CMV-seronegative. Input material: PBMCs. V is TRBV6-5 and J is TRBJ1-4; 8 bases map to TRBD1. CDR3 region: CASSLTGVREKLFF. The CDR3, as DNA: TGTGCCAGCAGTCTGACAGGGGTGAGGGAAAAACTGTTTTTT.